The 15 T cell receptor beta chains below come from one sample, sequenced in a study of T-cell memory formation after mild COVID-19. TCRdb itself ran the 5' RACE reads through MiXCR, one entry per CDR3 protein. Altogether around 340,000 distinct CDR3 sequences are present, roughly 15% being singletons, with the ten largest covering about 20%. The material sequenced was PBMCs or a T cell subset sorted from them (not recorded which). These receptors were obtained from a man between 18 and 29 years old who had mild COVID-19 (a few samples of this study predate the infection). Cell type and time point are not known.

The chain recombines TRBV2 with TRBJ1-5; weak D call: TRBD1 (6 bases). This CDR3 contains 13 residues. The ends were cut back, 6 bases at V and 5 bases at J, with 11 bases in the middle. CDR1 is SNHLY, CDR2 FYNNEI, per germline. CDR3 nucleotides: TGTGCCAGCAGACGGGACACCCATCAGCCCCAGCATTTT. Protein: CASRRDTHQPQHF.

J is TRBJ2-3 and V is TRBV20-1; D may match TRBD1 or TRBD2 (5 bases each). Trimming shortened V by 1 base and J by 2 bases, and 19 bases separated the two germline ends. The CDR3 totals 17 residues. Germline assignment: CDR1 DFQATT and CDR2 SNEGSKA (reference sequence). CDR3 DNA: TGCAGTGCTAGAGGGGACCTACAGGTTCGGGCCACAGATACGCAGTATTTT. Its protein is CSARGDLQVRATDTQYF.

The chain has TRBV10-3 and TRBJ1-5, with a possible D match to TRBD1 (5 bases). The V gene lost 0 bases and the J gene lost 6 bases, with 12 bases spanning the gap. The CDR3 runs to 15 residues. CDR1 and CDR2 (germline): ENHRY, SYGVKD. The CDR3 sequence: CAISESFGGSQPQHF. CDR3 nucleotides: TGTGCCATCAGTGAGTCGTTCGGGGGAAGTCAGCCCCAGCATTTT.

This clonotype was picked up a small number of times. The CDR3 spells CASSMTHSGGELFF. In DNA, the CDR3 is TGTGCCAGCAGCATGACACATTCGGGCGGGGAGCTGTTTTTT. The chain combines TRBV28 with TRBJ2-2; D call uncertain. Germline V gives CDR1 MDHEN, CDR2 SYDVKM. The CDR3 is made up of 14 amino acids. The V end lost 6 bases, the J end lost 7 bases, and 15 bases lay between the germline ends. Based on the CDR3 plus reference TRBV28 and TRBJ2-2, the full variable domain is DVKVTQSSRYLVKRTGEKVFLECVQDMDHENMFWYRQDPGLGLRLIYFSYDVKMKEKGDIPEGYSVSREKKERFSLILESASTNQTSMYLCASSMTHSGGELFFGEGSRLTVL.

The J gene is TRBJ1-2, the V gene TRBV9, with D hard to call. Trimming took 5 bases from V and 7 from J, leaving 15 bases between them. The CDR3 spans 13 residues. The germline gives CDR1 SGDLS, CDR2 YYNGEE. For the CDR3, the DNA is TGTGCCAGCAGTGAGAAGTGGAGGGCTGGCTACACCTTC. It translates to CASSEKWRAGYTF.

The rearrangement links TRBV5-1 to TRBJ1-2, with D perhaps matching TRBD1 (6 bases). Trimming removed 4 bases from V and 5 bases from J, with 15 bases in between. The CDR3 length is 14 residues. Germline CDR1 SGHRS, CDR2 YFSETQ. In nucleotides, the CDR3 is TGCGCCAGCAGCCAGGATGGGGGCCCGTATGGCTACACCTTC. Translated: CASSQDGGPYGYTF.

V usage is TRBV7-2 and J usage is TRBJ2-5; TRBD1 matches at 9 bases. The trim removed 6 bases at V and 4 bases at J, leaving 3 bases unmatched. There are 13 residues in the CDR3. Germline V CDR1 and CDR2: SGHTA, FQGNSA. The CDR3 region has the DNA TGTGCCAGCAGGACACAGGGGGCAGAGACCCAGTACTTC. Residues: CASRTQGAETQYF.

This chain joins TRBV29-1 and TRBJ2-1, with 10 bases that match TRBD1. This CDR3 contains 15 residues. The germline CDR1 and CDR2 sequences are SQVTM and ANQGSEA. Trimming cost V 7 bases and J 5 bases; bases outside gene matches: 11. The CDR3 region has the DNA TGCAGCGCCGACGGTCCCGGGACAGGGGACAATGAGCAGTTCTTC. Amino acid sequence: CSADGPGTGDNEQFF.

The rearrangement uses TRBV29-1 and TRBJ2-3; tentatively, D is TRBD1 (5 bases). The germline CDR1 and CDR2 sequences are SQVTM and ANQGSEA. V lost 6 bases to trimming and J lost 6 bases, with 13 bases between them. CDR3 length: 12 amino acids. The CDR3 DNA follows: TGCAGCGTCAGCACCAGGGTGGATACGCAGTATTTT. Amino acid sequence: CSVSTRVDTQYF.

The CDR3: CASSRIGQVSGELFF. CDR3 bases: TGCGCCAGCAGCCGCATTGGACAGGTCAGCGGGGAGCTGTTTTTT. This sequence joins TRBV4-3 and TRBJ2-2; 7 bases align to TRBD1. J gave up 7 bases and V 4 bases, and 9 bases lay outside the gene matches. The CDR3 contains 15 residues. Germline V lookup: CDR1 LGHNA, CDR2 YSLEER.

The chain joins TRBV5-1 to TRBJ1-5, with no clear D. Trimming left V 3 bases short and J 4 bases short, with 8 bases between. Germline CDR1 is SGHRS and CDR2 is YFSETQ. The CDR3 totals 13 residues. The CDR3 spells CASSSEGNQPQHF. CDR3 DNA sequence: TGCGCCAGCAGCTCCGAAGGGAATCAGCCCCAGCATTTT.

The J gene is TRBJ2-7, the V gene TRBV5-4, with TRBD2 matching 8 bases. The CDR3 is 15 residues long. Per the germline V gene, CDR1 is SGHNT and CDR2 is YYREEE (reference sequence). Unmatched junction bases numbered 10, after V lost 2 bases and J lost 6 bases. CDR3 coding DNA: TGTGCCAGCAGCTTACATCCCGGGACTAGAGGCGAGCAGTACGTC. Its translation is CASSLHPGTRGEQYV.

The CDR3 reads CASNGGAGGGPQETQYF. The CDR3 region has the DNA TGTGCCAGCAATGGGGGAGCGGGCGGGGGGCCCCAAGAGACCCAGTACTTC. This chain connects TRBV7-2 to TRBJ2-5, with 8 bases that match TRBD2. The CDR3 covers 17 residues. Germline V gene data show CDR1 as SGHTA and CDR2 as FQGNSA. The V and J ends lost 7 bases and 1 base, in that order; junction bases with no gene match: 14.

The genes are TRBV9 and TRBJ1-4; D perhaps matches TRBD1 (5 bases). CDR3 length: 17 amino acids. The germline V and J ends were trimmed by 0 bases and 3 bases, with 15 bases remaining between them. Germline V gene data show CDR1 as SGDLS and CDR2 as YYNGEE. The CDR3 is CASSVGTSGAANEKLFF. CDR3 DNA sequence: TGTGCCAGCAGCGTAGGGACCAGTGGGGCTGCTAATGAAAAACTGTTTTTT.

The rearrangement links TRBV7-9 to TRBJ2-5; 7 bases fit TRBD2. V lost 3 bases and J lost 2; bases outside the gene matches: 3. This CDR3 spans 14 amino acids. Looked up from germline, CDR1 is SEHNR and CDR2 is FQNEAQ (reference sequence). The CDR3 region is CASSFSGRQETQYF. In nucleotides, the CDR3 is TGTGCCAGCAGCTTTAGCGGGCGGCAAGAGACCCAGTACTTC.